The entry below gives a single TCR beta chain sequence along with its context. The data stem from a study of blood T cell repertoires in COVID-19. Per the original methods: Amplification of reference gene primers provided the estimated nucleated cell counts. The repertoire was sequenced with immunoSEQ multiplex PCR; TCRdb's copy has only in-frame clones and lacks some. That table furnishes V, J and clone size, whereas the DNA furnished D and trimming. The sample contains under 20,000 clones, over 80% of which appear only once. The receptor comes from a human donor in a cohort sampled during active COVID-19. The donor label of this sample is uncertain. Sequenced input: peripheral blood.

The CDR3 sequence is CASSQEGLAGSYEQYF. As DNA, the CDR3 is TGTGCCAGCAGCCAAGAAGGACTAGCGGGCTCCTACGAGCAGTACTTC. V and J are TRBV4-2 and TRBJ2-7; 11 bases are a match to TRBD2. Germline CDR1 LGHNA, CDR2 YNFKEQ. The CDR3 loop spans 16 amino acids. Germline trimming cut 0 bases from V and 0 bases from J; bases unmatched to any gene: 1.